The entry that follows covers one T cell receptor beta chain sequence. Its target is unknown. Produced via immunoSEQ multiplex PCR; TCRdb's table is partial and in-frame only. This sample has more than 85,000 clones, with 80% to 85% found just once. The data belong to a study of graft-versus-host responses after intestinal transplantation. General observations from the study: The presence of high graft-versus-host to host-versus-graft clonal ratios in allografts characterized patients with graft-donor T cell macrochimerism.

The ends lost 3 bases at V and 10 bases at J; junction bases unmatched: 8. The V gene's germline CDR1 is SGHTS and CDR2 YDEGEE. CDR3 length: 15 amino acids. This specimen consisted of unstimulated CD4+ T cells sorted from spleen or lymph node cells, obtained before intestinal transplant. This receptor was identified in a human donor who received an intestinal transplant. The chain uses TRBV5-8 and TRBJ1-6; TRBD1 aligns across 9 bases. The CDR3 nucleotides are TGTGCCAGCAGCTGGGACAGGGCCTCGGGGTCACCCCTCCACTTT. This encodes CASSWDRASGSPLHF.